This T cell receptor beta chain was captured by sequencing in a study of control samples from healthy donors and cancer patients. The ends were cut back, 6 bases at V and 1 base at J, with 12 bases in the middle. The CDR3 runs to 15 residues. The V gene's germline CDR1 is MNHEY and CDR2 SVGAGI. Some clones are missing from TCRdb's copy, which holds only in-frame ones; the method was immunoSEQ multiplex PCR. The table counts some 190,000 clones; more than 2% lies in the top ten. The sequenced sample was blood. The chain combines TRBV6-5 with TRBJ1-4, with D possibly matching TRBD1 (6 bases). This TCR was recovered from a woman between 25 and 40 years old in good health. DNA for the CDR3: TGTGCCAGCAGCCGCCTACAGGGAACTAATGAAAAACTGTTTTTT. It codes for CASSRLQGTNEKLFF.